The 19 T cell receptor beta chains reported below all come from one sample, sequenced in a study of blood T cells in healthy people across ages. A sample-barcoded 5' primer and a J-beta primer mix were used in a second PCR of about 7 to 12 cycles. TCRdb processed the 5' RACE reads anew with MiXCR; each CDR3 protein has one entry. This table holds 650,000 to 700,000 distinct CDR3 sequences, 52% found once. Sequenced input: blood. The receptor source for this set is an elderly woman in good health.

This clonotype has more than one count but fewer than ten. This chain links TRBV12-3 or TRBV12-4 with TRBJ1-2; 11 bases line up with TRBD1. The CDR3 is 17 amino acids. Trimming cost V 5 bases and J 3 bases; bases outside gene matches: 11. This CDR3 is CASSLLRRTGGDYGYTF. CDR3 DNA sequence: TGTGCCAGCAGTCTACTACGCCGGACAGGGGGCGACTATGGCTACACCTTC.

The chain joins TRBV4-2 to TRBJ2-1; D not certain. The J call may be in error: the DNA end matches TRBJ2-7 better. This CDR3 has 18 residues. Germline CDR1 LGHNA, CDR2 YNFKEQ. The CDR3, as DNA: TGTGCCAGCAGCCAATCGAATCGGTATTGGGGTACCTACAATGAGCAGTACTTC. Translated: CASSQSNRYWGTYNEQYF.

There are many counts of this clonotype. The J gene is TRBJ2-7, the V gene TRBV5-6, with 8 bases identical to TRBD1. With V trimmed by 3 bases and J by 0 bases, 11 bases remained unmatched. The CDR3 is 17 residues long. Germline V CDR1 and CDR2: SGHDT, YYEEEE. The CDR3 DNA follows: TGTGCCAGCAGCTGGGTGATACGGACAGGGAGCTCCTACGAGCAGTACTTC. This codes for CASSWVIRTGSSYEQYF.

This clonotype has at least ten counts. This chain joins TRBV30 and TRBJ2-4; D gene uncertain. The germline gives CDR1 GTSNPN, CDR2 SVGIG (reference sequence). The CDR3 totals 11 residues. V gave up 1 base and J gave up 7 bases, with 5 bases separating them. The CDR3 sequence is CAWSGSNIQYF. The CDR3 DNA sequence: TGTGCCTGGAGTGGGTCGAACATTCAGTACTTC.

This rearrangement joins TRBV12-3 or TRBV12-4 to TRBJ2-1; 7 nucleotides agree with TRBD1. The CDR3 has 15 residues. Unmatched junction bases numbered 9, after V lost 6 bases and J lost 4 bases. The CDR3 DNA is TGTGCCAGCAGAAAGGGACAGCTTACATACAATGAGCAGTTCTTC. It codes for CASRKGQLTYNEQFF.

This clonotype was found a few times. CDR3 amino acids: CASRGQSGGYEQYF. CDR3 DNA: TGTGCCAGCAGGGGACAGTCTGGAGGTTACGAGCAGTACTTC. The V call is TRBV28, the J call TRBJ2-7; TRBD1 aligns across 7 bases. Germline values: CDR1 MDHEN, CDR2 SYDVKM. V lost 6 bases and J lost 4; bases outside the gene matches: 9. The CDR3 loop spans 14 amino acids.

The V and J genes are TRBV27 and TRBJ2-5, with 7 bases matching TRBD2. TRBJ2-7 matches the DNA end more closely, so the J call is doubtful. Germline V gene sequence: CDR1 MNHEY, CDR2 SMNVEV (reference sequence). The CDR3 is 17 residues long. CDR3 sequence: CASSPEWGAGRTDEQYF. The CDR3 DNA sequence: TGTGCCAGCAGCCCTGAATGGGGCGCCGGGAGGACCGACGAGCAGTACTTC.

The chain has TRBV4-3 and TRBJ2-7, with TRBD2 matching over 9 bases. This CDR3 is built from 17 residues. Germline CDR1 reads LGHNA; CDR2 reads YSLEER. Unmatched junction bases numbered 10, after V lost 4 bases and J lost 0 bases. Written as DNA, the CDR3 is TGCGCCAGCAGCCCCAAATCTGGCGGGGGGGCCTCCTACGAGCAGTACTTC. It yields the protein CASSPKSGGGASYEQYF.

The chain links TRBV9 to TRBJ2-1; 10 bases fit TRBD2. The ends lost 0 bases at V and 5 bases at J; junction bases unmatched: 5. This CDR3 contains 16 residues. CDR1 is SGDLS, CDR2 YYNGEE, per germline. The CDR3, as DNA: TGTGCCAGCAGCGTAGCCCTCCTAGCGGGAGACAATGAGCAGTTCTTC. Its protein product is CASSVALLAGDNEQFF.

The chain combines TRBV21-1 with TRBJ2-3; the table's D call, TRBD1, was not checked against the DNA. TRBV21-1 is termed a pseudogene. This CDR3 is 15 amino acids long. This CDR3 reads CASSNRDRETDTQYF. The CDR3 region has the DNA TGTGCCAGCAGCAATCGGGACAGGGAAACAGATACGCAGTATTTT.

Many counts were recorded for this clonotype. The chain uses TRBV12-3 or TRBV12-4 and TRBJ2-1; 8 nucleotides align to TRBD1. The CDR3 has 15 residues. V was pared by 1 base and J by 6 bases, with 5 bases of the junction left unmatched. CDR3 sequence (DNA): TGTGCCAGCAGTTTAGGCAGAACAGGGGGCAATGAGCAGTTCTTC. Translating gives CASSLGRTGGNEQFF.

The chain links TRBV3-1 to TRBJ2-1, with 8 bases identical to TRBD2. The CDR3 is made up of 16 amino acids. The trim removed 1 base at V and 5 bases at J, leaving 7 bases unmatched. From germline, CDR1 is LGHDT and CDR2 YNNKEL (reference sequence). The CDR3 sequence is CASSQGSGRGNNEQFF. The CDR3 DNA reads TGTGCCAGCAGCCAAGGAAGCGGGAGAGGCAACAATGAGCAGTTCTTC.

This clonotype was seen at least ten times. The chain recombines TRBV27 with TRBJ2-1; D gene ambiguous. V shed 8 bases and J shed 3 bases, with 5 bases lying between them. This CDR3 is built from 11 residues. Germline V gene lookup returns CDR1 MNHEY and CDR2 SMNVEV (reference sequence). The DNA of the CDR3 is TGTGCCAGCGCCATCTACAATGAGCAGTTCTTC. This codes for CASAIYNEQFF.

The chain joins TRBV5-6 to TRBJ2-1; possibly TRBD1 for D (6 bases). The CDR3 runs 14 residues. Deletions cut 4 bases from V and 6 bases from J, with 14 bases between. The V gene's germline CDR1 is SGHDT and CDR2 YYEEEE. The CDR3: CASSPVSGVNEQFF. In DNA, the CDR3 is TGTGCCAGCAGCCCGGTGTCAGGGGTCAATGAGCAGTTCTTC.

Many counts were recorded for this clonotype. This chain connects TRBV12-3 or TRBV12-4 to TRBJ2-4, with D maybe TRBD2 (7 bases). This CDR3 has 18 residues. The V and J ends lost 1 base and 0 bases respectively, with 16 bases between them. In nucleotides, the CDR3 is TGTGCCAGCAGTTTAGGGACTAGTGGGGGGCTAGCCAAAAACATTCAGTACTTC. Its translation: CASSLGTSGGLAKNIQYF.

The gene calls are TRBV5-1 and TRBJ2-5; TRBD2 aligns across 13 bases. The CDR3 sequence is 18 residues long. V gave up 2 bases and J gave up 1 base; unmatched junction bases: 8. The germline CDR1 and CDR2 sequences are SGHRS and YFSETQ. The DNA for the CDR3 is TGCGCCAGCAGCTTTATAAGGACTAGCGGGGGCCTCCAAGAGACCCAGTACTTC. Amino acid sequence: CASSFIRTSGGLQETQYF.

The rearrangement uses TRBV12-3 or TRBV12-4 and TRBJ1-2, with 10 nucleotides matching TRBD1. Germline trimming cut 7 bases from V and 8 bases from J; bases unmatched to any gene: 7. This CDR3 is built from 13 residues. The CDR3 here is CASMRTGGGGYTF. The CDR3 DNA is TGTGCCAGCATGAGGACAGGGGGAGGCGGCTACACCTTC.

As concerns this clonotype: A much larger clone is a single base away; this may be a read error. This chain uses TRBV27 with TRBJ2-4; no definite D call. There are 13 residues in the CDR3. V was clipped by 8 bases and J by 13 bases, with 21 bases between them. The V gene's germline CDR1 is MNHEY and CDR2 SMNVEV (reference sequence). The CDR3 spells CASRRPPSYGQYF. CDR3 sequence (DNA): TGTGCCAGCCGTCGTCCCCCATCCTACGGGCAGTACTTC.

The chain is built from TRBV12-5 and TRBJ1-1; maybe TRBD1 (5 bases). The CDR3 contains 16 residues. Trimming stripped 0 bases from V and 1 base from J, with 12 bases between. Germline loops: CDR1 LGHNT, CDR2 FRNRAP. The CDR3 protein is CASGLVPTAWNTEAFF. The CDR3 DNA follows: TGTGCTAGTGGTTTGGTGCCGACAGCCTGGAACACTGAAGCTTTCTTT.